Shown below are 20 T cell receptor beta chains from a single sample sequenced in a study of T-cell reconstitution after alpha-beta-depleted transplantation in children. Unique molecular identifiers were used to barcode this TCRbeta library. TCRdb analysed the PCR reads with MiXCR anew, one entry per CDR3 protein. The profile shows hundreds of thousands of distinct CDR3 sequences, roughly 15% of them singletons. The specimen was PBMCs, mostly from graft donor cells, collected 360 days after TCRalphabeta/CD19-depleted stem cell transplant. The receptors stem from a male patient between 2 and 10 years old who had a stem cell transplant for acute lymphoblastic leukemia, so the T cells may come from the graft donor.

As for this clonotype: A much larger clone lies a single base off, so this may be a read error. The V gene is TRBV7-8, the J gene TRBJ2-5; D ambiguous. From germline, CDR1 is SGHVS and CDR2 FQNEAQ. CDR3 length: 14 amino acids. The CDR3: CATSRTRSRETQYF. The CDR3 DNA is TGTGCCACCAGCCGTACTCGATCGAGGGAGACCCAGTACTTC.

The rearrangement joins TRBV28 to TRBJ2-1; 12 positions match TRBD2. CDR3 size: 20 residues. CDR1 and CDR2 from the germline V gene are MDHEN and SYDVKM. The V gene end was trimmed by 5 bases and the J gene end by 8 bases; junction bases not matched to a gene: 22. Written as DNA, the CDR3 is TGTGCCAGCAGTCCCCGGCTCCTAGCGGGAGGGCCTTTAAGTTGGGATGAGCAGTTCTTC. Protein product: CASSPRLLAGGPLSWDEQFF.

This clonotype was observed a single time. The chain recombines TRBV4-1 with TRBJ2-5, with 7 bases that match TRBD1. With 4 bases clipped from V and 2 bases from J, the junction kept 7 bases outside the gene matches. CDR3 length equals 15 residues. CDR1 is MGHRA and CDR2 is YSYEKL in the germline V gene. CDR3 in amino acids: CASSLVVGQQETQYF. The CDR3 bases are TGCGCCAGCAGCCTAGTAGTGGGACAGCAAGAGACCCAGTACTTC.

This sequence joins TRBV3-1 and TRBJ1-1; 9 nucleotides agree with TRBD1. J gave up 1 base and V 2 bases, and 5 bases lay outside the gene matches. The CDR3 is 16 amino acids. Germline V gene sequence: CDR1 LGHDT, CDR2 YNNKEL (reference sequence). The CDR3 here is CASSQLGQGSNTEAFF. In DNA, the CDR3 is TGTGCCAGCAGCCAATTGGGACAGGGTTCGAACACTGAAGCTTTCTTT.

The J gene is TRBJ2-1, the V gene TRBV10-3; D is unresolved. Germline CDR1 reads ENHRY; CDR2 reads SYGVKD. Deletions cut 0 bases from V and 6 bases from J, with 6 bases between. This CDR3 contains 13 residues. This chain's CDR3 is CAISESTTNEQFF. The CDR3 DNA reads TGTGCCATCAGTGAGTCGACCACCAATGAGCAGTTCTTC.

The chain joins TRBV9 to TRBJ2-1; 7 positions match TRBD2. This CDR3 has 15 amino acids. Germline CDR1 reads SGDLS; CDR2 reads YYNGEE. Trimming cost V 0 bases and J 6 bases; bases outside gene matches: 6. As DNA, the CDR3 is TGTGCCAGCAGCGTAGGCCGGACTAGAGGCAATGAGCAGTTCTTC. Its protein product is CASSVGRTRGNEQFF.

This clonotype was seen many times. CDR3 in amino acids: CASSSATEPYEQYF. DNA for the CDR3: TGTGCCAGCAGTTCTGCGACAGAACCTTACGAGCAGTACTTC. The V gene is TRBV12-3 or TRBV12-4, the J gene TRBJ2-7; TRBD1 might be the D (5 bases). The CDR3 runs to 14 residues. V lost 4 bases and J lost 4, with 14 bases in between.

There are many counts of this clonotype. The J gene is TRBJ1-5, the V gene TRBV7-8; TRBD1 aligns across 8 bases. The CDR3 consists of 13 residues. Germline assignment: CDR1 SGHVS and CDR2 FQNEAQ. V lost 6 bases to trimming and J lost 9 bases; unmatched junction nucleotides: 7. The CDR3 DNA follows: TGTGCCAGCAGTCAGACAGGGGTCCGGCCCCAGCATTTT. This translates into CASSQTGVRPQHF.

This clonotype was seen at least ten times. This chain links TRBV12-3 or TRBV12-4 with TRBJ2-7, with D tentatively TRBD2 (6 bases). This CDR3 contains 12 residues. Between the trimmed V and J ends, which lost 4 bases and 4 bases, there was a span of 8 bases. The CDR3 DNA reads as TGTGCCAGCAGTTCCCTAGCGTACGAGCAGTACTTC. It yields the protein CASSSLAYEQYF.

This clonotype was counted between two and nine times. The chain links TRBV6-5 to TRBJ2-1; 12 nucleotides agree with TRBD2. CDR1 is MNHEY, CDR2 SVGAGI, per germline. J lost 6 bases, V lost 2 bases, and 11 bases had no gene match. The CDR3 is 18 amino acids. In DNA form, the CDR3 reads TGTGCCAGCAGTTACCTACGACACCCGGGACTAGCGGGCAATGAGCAGTTCTTC. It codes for CASSYLRHPGLAGNEQFF.

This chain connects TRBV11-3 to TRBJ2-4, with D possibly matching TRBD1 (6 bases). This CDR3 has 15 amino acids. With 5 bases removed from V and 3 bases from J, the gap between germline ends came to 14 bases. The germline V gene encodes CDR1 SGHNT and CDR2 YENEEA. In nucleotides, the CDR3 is TGTGCCAGCAGCGACACAGGGCTAGGCAAAAACATTCAGTACTTC. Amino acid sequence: CASSDTGLGKNIQYF.

CDR3 region: CASSFRGMAQYF. For the CDR3, the DNA is TGTGCCAGCAGTTTCAGGGGGATGGCGCAGTACTTC. This sequence joins TRBV12-3 or TRBV12-4 and TRBJ2-7, with 7 bases matching TRBD1. Trimming took 3 bases from V and 9 from J; bases not matched to a gene: 5. This CDR3 is built from 12 residues.

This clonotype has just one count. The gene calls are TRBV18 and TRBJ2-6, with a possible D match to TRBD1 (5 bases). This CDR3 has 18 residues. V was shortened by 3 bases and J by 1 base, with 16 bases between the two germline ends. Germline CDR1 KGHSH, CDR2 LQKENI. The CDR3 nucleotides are TGTGCCAGCTCACCTCGACAGCTACCCCCTTCTGGGGCCAACGTCCTGACTTTC. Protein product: CASSPRQLPPSGANVLTF.

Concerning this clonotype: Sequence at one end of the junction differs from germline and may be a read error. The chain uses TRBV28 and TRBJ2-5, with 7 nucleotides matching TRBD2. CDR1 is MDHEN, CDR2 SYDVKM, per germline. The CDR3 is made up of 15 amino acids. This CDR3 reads CASSPPWEGREAQYF. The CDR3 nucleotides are TGTGCCAGCAGTCCCCCCTGGGAGGGCCGAGAGGCCCAGTACTTC.

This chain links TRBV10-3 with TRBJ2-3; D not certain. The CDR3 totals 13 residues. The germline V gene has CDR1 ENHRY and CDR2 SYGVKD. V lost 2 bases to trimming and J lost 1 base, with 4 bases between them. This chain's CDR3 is CAISELGTDTQYF. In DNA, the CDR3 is TGTGCCATCAGTGAGCTGGGCACAGATACGCAGTATTTT.

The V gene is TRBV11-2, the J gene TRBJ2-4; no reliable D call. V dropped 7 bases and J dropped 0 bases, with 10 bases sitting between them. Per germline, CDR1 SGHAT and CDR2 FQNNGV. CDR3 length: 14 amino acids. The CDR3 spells CASTPVIAKNIQYF. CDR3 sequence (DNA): TGTGCCAGCACCCCTGTTATAGCCAAAAACATTCAGTACTTC.

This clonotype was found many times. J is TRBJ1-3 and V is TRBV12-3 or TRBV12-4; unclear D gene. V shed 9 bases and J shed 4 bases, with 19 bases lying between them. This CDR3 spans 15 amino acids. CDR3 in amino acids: CASSQDGRVGNTIYF. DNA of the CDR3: TGTGCCAGTAGTCAAGACGGAAGGGTGGGAAACACCATATATTTT.

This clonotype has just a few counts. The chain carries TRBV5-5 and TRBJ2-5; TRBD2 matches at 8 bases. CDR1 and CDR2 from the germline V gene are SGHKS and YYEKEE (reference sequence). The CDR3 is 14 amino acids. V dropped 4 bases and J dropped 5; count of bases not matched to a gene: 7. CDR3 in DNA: TGTGCCAGCAGCGCCCCGGGGGGGTCGGAGACCCAGTACTTC. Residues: CASSAPGGSETQYF.

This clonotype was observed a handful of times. The CDR3 DNA reads as TGTGCCAGCAAGATTGGGCCTGGACCCGGGGAGCTGTTTTTT. Translating gives CASKIGPGPGELFF. The chain employs TRBV6-2 or TRBV6-3 and TRBJ2-2; D call uncertain. Trimming left V 7 bases short and J 6 bases short, with 15 bases between. Germline loops: CDR1 MNHEY, CDR2 SVGEGT. This CDR3 region has 14 residues.

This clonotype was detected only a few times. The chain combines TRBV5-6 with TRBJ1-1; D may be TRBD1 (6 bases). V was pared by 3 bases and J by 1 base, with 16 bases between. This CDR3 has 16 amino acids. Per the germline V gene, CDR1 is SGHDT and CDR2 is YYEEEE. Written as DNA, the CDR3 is TGTGCCAGCAGCTCGGTCCGGGACAAAAGGAACACTGAAGCTTTCTTT. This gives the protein CASSSVRDKRNTEAFF.